Below are 4 T cell receptor beta chains sequenced from a single sample in a study of shared clonotypes between healthy human individuals. Method: immunoSEQ multiplex PCR; TCRdb's copy keeps in-frame clones and lacks some. The repertoire holds roughly 2.2 million clones, with 90% to 95% as singletons. Source material: naive CD4+ T cells from PBMCs. The sample's subset: CD45RA+ positively selected. These receptors were collected from a man aged 18 to 35 in good health. Some clones in this sample may be carry-over from other donors' samples.

This chain joins TRBV30 and TRBJ1-5; 9 bases map to TRBD1. The V segment lost 5 bases and the J segment 0 bases; nucleotides outside the gene matches: 11. The CDR3 has 17 amino acids. Germline V gene lookup returns CDR1 GTSNPN and CDR2 SVGIG (reference sequence). The DNA of the CDR3 is TGTGCCTGGGCGATCGCCGGGACAGGGAGTAGCAATCAGCCCCAGCATTTT. It is translated as CAWAIAGTGSSNQPQHF. The variable domain in full, completed from reference TRBV30 and TRBJ1-5, reads SQTIHQWPATLVQPVGSPLSLECTVEGTSNPNLYWYRQAAGRGLQLLFYSVGIGQISSEVPQNLSASRPQDRQFILSSKKLLLSDSGFYLCAWAIAGTGSSNQPQHFGDGTRLSIL.

The rearrangement uses TRBV10-3 and TRBJ2-5; the D gene is possibly TRBD2 (6 bases). CDR3 size: 15 residues. V was trimmed by 0 bases and J by 5 bases, leaving 13 bases between them. Germline V gene sequence: CDR1 ENHRY, CDR2 SYGVKD. The CDR3 protein is CAISESLARGETQYF. The CDR3 nucleotides read TGTGCCATCAGTGAGTCTCTAGCGCGTGGGGAGACCCAGTACTTC.

This clone came up once. The chain links TRBV7-2 to TRBJ2-3, with 7 bases matching TRBD1. The ends lost 3 bases at V and 12 bases at J; junction bases unmatched: 12. The germline V gene has CDR1 SGHTA and CDR2 FQGNSA. The CDR3 extends over 14 amino acids. CDR3 nucleotides: TGTGCCAGCAGCTTCCCGGGACAGACTACCCTCCAGTATTTT. Translation gives CASSFPGQTTLQYF.

A few counts support this clone. The V gene is TRBV19, the J gene TRBJ1-2; no reliable D call. Germline-derived CDR1 and CDR2 are LNHDA and SQIVND (reference sequence). Trimming took off 7 bases at V and 7 bases at J, with 16 bases between the two ends. This CDR3 region has 13 residues. Here the CDR3 reads CASKDPGPLGYTF. CDR3 bases: TGTGCCAGTAAAGACCCCGGGCCGCTTGGCTACACCTTC. Looking up the rest from reference TRBV19 and TRBJ1-2 gives the full variable domain: DGGITQSPKYLFRKEGQNVTLSCEQNLNHDAMYWYRQDPGQGLRLIYYSQIVNDFQKGDIAEGYSVSREKKESFPLTVTSAQKNPTAFYLCASKDPGPLGYTFGSGTRLTVV.